This T cell receptor beta chain was captured in a study of Tregs in tolerant kidney transplant recipients (dated by TCRdb to about 2019). Context from the whole study: Additional Treg samples were obtained by sorting recipient CD4+CD25+CD127- cells from an approximately three-day mixed lymphocyte reaction with belatacept, in some cases after a subsequent roughly 5-day donor restimulation. Several methods of expanding Tregs specific for an allogeneic donor were compared by TCRbeta repertoire sequencing in 3 healthy controls. During sorting of primary belatacept mixed lymphocyte reaction cultures, recipient cells were distinguished from donor cells with antibodies. The study applied TCRbeta sequencing to find donor-specific regulatory T cells before combined kidney and bone marrow transplantation and then followed those same cells after transplant. The research as a whole found: Because only a small number of patients were included, the study had limitations, and the results will need to be validated in larger populations as well as under other immunosuppression protocols. Expanding Tregs with activated donor B cells appeared to identify the most biologically relevant and donor-specific TCRbeta repertoire. Although technical replication error seemed to be minimal, the question of biological reproducibility was not addressed directly.

For TCRbeta CDR3 sequencing, genomic DNA from the sorted cells was extracted using the QIAGEN DNeasy Blood and Tissue Kit. Through immunoSEQ, high-throughput TCRbeta CDR3 sequencing was done commercially, including PCR amplification with internal controls and bias correction. The source study handled its data this way. A unique productive TCRbeta sequence was defined by the CDR3 nucleotide sequence when primers matched, and otherwise by the CDR3 amino acid sequence together with the Vbeta and Jbeta genes. A sequence was defined as donor-reactive if the sequence was expanded at least 5-fold in CFSE-low cells compared with unstimulated cells and had a frequency of at least 0.01% in CFSE-low cells. Repertoire divergence was quantified by Jensen-Shannon divergence using the top 100 TCRbeta sequences ranked by frequency. For samples with multiple sequencing runs, sorting error was corrected in each run separately before the runs were combined. TCRdb obtained this table from immuneACCESS and retained in-frame rearrangements with V and J assigned. These tables miss some clones; where compared with another copy, unresolved V genes account for less than half of the shortfall, and the remainder is unexplained. That table is the source of V, J and clone size, and D and trimming were worked out from the DNA. The sample table contains about 44,000 clones; only one count was recorded for less than 97% of them. The ten most abundant clones make up approximately 0.39% of the sample.

The CDR3 goes from the cysteine to the phenylalanine over 15 residues. The kept DNA is CDR3 alone, 45 bases in frame from the first base. The CDR1 and CDR2 encoded by the germline V gene are SGHRS and YFSETQ. A distance of 14 bases separates the germline ends of V and J, which lose 0 bases and 4 bases respectively. Comment on this clone: Which antigen it targets is not known. Base qualities are missing; no much larger clone stands one base away.

Healthy control blood came either as purchased buffy coats or from healthy volunteers. Healthy control blood was processed by Ficoll density gradient to PBMCs and cryopreserved; patient PBMCs were collected before and after transplant. Sequenced input: Tregs from blood cultured with allogeneic cells. Recombination joined TRBV5-1 with TRBJ2-7; the D region is possibly TRBD1 or TRBD2, each matching across 5 bases. This receptor was identified in a human donor in good health. In nucleotide form, the sequence is TGCGCCAGCAGCTTGGTAGGGGAGCCAGGATACGAGCAGTACTTC. The encoded protein is CASSLVGEPGYEQYF.